This TCR beta chain stems from a study of T cell changes during pregnancy in multiple sclerosis (dated by TCRdb to the late 2010s). Regarding the complete study: Changes in the T cell repertoire over the course of pregnancy were examined in this study in women with multiple sclerosis.

Library preparation used the immunoSEQ multiplex PCR assay. In its TCRdb copy, this immuneACCESS table keeps in-frame sequences only and misses some clones. Where compared with another copy, unresolved V genes explain less than half of these, and the others have no known cause. This sample gives some 70,000 clones in total; roughly 91% of them show up just once. Of the sample, about 0.27% is held by the ten largest clones. CDR1 SGDLS and CDR2 YYNGEE are derived from the germline V gene. The CDR3 sequence holds 16 residues, the cysteine and phenylalanine included. The only DNA kept is the CDR3, 48 bases in frame from the first base. Remarks on this clone: Its antigen is unknown. A read error may account for a junction end that differs from germline.

This specimen consisted of CD4+ T cells from peripheral blood mononuclear cells, obtained in the third trimester of pregnancy. The sequence joins TRBV9 to TRBJ2-6, and possibly TRBD1, on 5 matching bases. This receptor was taken from a female donor in good health, enrolled as a control in a pregnancy study. The CDR3 corresponds to CASSARSRAGANVLTF. The DNA reads TGTGCCAGCAGCGCCCGATCTAGGGCTGGGGCCAACGTCCTGACTTTT.